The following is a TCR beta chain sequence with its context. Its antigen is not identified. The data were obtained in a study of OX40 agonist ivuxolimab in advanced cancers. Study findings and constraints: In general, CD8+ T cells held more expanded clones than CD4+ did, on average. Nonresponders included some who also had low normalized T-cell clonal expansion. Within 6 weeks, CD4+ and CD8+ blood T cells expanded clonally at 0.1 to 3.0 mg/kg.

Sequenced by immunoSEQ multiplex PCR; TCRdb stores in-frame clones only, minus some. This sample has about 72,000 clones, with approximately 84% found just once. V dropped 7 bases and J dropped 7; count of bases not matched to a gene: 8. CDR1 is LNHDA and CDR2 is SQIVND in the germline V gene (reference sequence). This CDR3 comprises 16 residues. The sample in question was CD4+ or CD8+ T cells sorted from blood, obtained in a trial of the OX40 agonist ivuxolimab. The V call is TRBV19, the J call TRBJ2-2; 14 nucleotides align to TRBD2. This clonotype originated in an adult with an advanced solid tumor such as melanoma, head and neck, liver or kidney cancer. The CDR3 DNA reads TGTGCCAGTAAGGGACTAGCGGGGGCCGACCTCGGGGAGCTGTTTTTT. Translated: CASKGLAGADLGELFF.